The 4 T cell receptor beta chains presented below share a single source sample, sequenced in a study of graft-versus-host responses after intestinal transplantation. Profiling relied on immunoSEQ multiplex PCR, and the TCRdb table lists in-frame clones only, not all of them. The sample yields some 110,000 clones, about nine tenths seen once. These receptors are not linked to any known antigen. Specimen: unstimulated CD4+ T cells sorted from spleen or lymph node cells, collected before intestinal transplant. The receptors stem from a human donor who received an intestinal transplant.

V and J are TRBV27 and TRBJ1-2; the D is unclear. Trimming shortened V by 4 bases and J by 6 bases, and 15 bases separated the two germline ends. Germline V gene sequence: CDR1 MNHEY, CDR2 SMNVEV (reference sequence). This CDR3 has 14 residues. The CDR3 DNA follows: TGTGCCAGCAGTTCCCTACCTACAGTTAATGGCTACACCTTC. Translated: CASSSLPTVNGYTF.

The rearrangement joins TRBV7-9 to TRBJ1-3, with a weak D call TRBD1 (6 bases). Germline CDR1 reads SEHNR; CDR2 reads FQNEAQ (reference sequence). V was clipped by 1 base and J by 2 bases, with 12 bases between them. This CDR3 is built from 16 residues. The DNA of the CDR3 is TGTGCCAGCAGCTTAGGAGGGGGAAAGGCTGGAAACACCATATATTTT. It translates to CASSLGGGKAGNTIYF.

This clone occurred once. The rearrangement links TRBV19 to TRBJ2-5; 8 bases agree with TRBD1. Looked up from germline, CDR1 is LNHDA and CDR2 is SQIVND (reference sequence). The CDR3 extends over 13 amino acids. V was pared by 6 bases and J by 2 bases, with 2 bases of the junction left unmatched. The CDR3 DNA sequence: TGTGCCAGTAGCTACAGGGGGCAAGAGACCCAGTACTTC. Translating it yields CASSYRGQETQYF.

The chain has TRBV5-6 and TRBJ1-2; TRBD1 is a possible D gene (5 bases). The CDR3 totals 14 residues. V was clipped by 0 bases and J by 3 bases, with 9 bases between them. Germline assignment: CDR1 SGHDT and CDR2 YYEEEE. The chain's CDR3 is CASSLGGVYYGYTF. The CDR3, as DNA: TGTGCCAGCAGCTTGGGGGGCGTTTACTATGGCTACACCTTC.